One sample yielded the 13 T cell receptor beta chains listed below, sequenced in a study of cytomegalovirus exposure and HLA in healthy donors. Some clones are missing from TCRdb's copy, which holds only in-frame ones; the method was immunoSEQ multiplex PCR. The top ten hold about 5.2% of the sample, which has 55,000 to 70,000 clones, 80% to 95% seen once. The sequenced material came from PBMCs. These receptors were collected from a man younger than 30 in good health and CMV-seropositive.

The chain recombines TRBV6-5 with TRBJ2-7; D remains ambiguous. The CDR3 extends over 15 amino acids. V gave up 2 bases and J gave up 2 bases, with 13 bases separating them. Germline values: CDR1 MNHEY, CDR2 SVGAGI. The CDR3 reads CASSYARGEAYEQYF. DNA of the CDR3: TGTGCCAGCAGTTACGCCAGAGGAGAAGCCTACGAGCAGTACTTC.

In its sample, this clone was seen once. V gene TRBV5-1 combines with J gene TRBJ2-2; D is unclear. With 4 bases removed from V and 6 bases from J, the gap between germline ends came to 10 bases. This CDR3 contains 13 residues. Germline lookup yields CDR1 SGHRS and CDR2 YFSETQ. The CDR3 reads CASSLSSPGELFF. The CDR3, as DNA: TGCGCCAGCAGCCTAAGCTCCCCCGGGGAGCTGTTTTTT. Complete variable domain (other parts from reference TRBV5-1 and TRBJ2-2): KAGVTQTPRYLIKTRGQQVTLSCSPISGHRSVSWYQQTPGQGLQFLFEYFSETQRNKGNFPGRFSGRQFSNSRSEMNVSTLELGDSALYLCASSLSSPGELFFGEGSRLTVL.

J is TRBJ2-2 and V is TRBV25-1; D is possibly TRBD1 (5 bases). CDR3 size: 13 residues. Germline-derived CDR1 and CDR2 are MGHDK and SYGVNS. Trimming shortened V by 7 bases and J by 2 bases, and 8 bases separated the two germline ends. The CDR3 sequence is CASNDRNTGELFF. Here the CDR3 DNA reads TGTGCCAGCAACGACAGAAACACCGGGGAGCTGTTTTTT.

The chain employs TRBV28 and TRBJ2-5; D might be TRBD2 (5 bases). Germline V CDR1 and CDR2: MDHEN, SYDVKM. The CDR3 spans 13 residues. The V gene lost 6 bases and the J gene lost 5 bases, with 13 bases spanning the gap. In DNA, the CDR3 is TGTGCCAGCAGCACTTCCCGGAGGGAGACCCAGTACTTC. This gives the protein CASSTSRRETQYF.

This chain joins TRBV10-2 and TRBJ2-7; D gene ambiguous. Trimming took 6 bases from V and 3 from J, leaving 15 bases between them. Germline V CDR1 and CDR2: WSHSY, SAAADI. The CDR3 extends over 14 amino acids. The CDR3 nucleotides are TGCGCCAGCAGGCCAACCGGCACAGTCTACGAGCAGTACTTC. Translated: CASRPTGTVYEQYF.

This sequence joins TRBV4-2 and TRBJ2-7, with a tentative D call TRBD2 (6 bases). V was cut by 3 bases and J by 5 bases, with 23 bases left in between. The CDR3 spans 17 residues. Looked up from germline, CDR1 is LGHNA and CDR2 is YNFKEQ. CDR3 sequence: CASSQPPLTGDLHEQYF. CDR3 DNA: TGTGCCAGCAGCCAGCCCCCTCTAACGGGAGACCTCCACGAGCAGTACTTC.

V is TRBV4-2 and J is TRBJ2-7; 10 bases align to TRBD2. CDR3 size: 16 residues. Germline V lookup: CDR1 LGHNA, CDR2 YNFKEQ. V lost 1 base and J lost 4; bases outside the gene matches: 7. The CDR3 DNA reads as TGTGCCAGCAGCCAAGGCCTAGCGGGAGAAGGGTACGAGCAGTACTTC. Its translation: CASSQGLAGEGYEQYF.

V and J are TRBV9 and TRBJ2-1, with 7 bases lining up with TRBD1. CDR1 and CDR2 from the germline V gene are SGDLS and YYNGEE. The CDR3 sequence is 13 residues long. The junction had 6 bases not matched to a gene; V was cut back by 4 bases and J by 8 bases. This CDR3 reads CASSPRGWDEQFF. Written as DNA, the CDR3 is TGTGCCAGCAGCCCCAGGGGGTGGGATGAGCAGTTCTTC.

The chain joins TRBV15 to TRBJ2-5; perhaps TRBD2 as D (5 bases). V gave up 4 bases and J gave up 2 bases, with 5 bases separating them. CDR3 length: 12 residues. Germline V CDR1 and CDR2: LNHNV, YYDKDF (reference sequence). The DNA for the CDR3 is TGTGCCACCAGCAAGCGGCAAGAGACCCAGTACTTC. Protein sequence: CATSKRQETQYF.

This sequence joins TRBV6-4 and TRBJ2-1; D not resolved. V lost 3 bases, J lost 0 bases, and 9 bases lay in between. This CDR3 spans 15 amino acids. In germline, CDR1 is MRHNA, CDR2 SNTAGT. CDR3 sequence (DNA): TGTGCCAGCAGTGAAAGTTCGGGCTCCTACAATGAGCAGTTCTTC. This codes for CASSESSGSYNEQFF.

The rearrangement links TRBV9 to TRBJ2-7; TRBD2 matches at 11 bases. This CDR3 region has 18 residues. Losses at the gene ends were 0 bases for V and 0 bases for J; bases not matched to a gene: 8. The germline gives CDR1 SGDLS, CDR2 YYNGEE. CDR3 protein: CASSVADGTSGSSYEQYF. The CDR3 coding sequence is TGTGCCAGCAGCGTAGCGGATGGGACTAGCGGCAGCTCCTACGAGCAGTACTTC.

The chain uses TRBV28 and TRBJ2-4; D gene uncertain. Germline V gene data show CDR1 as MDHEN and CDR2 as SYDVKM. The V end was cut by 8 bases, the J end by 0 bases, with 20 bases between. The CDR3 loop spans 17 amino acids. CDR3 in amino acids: CASRTYIDILAKNIQYF. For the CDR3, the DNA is TGTGCCAGCCGAACGTACATAGACATACTAGCCAAAAACATTCAGTACTTC. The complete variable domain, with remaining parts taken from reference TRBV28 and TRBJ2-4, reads DVKVTQSSRYLVKRTGEKVFLECVQDMDHENMFWYRQDPGLGLRLIYFSYDVKMKEKGDIPEGYSVSREKKERFSLILESASTNQTSMYLCASRTYIDILAKNIQYFGAGTRLSVL.

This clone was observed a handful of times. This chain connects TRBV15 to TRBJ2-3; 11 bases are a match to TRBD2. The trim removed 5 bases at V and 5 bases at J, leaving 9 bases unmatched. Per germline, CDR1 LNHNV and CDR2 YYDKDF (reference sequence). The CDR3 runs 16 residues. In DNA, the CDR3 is TGTGCCACCAGCTTCCGTCAAGGACTAGCGGGAGATACGCAGTATTTT. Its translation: CATSFRQGLAGDTQYF.